This T cell receptor beta chain was recorded in a study of cytomegalovirus exposure and HLA in healthy donors. CDR1 SGDLS and CDR2 YYNGEE come from the germline V gene. The CDR3 is made up of 15 amino acids. Trimming took 0 bases from V and 7 from J; bases not matched to a gene: 9. The primer mix had 60 Vbeta and 13 Jbeta primers. This table comes from immunoSEQ multiplex PCR, and its TCRdb copy is limited to in-frame clones, with some not included. The sample has about 110,000 clones; around 76% are singletons. Findings and caveats of the study: While the bulk of TCR sequences proved rare, some public TCRs turned up in many donors. Near-uniform donor sequencing depth was presumed by presence/absence analyses. Later, an analysis found that common viral pathogens appeared to be linked with several of the most significant clusters.

On this clone itself: Its antigen remains unidentified.

The sequence was obtained from a man younger than 30 in good health and CMV-seronegative. What was sequenced was PBMCs. This chain connects TRBV9 to TRBJ2-7, with 8 bases aligning to TRBD1. The chain's CDR3 is CASSVGVQGAWEQYF. DNA for the CDR3: TGTGCCAGCAGCGTAGGGGTCCAGGGGGCGTGGGAGCAGTACTTC.